These 27 T cell receptor beta chains were all obtained from the same sample, sequenced in a study of CD8 T cells in ankylosing spondylitis. TCRdb ran MiXCR on the 5' RACE reads and lists one entry per CDR3 protein. The data contain about 300,000 distinct CDR3 sequences, less than 25% of them singletons. The sequenced material came from blood, either unsorted or a sorted T cell fraction (not recorded which). All receptors come from a female donor with ankylosing spondylitis or in good health (not recorded which).

The chain links TRBV7-6 to TRBJ2-1, with D tentatively TRBD1 or TRBD2 (6 bases each). Germline loops: CDR1 SGHVS, CDR2 FNYEAQ. This CDR3 contains 17 residues. The V end was cut by 4 bases, the J end by 4 bases, with 20 bases between. The CDR3 nucleotides read TGTGCCAGCAGCTCCGGTTCGGGGGCGGGAATATACAATGAGCAGTTCTTC. Its translation is CASSSGSGAGIYNEQFF.

The J gene is TRBJ2-7, the V gene TRBV6-2 or TRBV6-3, with 11 bases that match TRBD1. Germline CDR1 and CDR2: MNHEY and SVGEGT. Trimming took 8 bases from V and 2 from J; bases not matched to a gene: 8. CDR3 size: 15 residues. CDR3 coding DNA: TGTGCCAGCGTCCGGATGGGACAGGGGGCCTACGAGCAGTACTTC. Its translation is CASVRMGQGAYEQYF.

The chain is built from TRBV18 and TRBJ2-2; D might be TRBD1 (5 bases). The CDR3 is 14 residues long. V lost 6 bases and J lost 3, with 11 bases in between. Germline loops: CDR1 KGHSH, CDR2 LQKENI. CDR3 sequence (DNA): TGTGCCAGCTCGCCCTTACAGGACACCGGGGAGCTGTTTTTT. Its protein product is CASSPLQDTGELFF.

The V and J genes are TRBV6-9 and TRBJ2-5; TRBD1 might be the D (6 bases). V was pared by 7 bases and J by 3 bases, with 9 bases between. The CDR3 length is 12 residues. The germline V gene encodes CDR1 MNHGY and CDR2 SVAAGI. CDR3 amino acids: CASNTGKETQYF. As DNA, the CDR3 is TGTGCCAGCAACACAGGGAAAGAGACCCAGTACTTC.

This chain joins TRBV12-3 or TRBV12-4 and TRBJ2-1, with TRBD2 identical over 7 bases. V shed 8 bases, J shed 0 bases, and the junction held 10 bases outside the gene matches. CDR3 length: 16 residues. CDR3 loop: CASYHGGRVSYNEQFF. DNA of the CDR3: TGTGCCAGCTACCACGGGGGGAGGGTCTCCTACAATGAGCAGTTCTTC.

This clonotype was seen a handful of times. The chain has TRBV20-1 and TRBJ2-6, with D unclear. The ends were cut back, 3 bases at V and 1 base at J, with 16 bases in the middle. The CDR3 has 17 residues. Germline CDR1 and CDR2: DFQATT and SNEGSKA (reference sequence). The CDR3 region is CSARGLVGYSGANVLTF. The CDR3 region has the DNA TGCAGTGCTAGGGGTCTTGTCGGTTATTCTGGGGCCAACGTCCTGACTTTC.

The chain couples TRBV7-8 to TRBJ2-1; 7 bases match TRBD2. V lost 8 bases and J lost 7; bases outside the gene matches: 11. Germline assignment: CDR1 SGHVS and CDR2 FQNEAQ. This CDR3 is built from 14 residues. CDR3 region: CASRQRRESNEQFF. The CDR3 nucleotides read TGTGCCAGCCGCCAGAGGCGGGAGAGTAATGAGCAGTTCTTC. Supplemented by reference TRBV7-8 and TRBJ2-1, the full variable domain reads GAGVSQSPRYKVAKRGQDVALRCDPISGHVSLFWYQQALGQGPEFLTYFQNEAQLDKSGLPSDRFFAERPEGSVSTLKIQRTQQEDSAVYLCASRQRRESNEQFFGPGTRLTVL.

The V and J genes are TRBV7-9 and TRBJ1-1, with D unresolved. The CDR3 runs to 15 residues. The germline V gene has CDR1 SEHNR and CDR2 FQNEAQ (reference sequence). Deletions cut 1 base from V and 7 bases from J, with 16 bases between. CDR3: CASSLDVAHAYEAFF. The CDR3 DNA is TGTGCCAGCAGCTTAGATGTCGCCCATGCCTATGAAGCTTTCTTT.

This clonotype has just a few counts. V usage is TRBV15 and J usage is TRBJ2-1, with 10 bases that match TRBD2. The CDR3 consists of 17 residues. Looked up from germline, CDR1 is LNHNV and CDR2 is YYDKDF (reference sequence). With V trimmed by 0 bases and J by 6 bases, 8 bases remained unmatched. The CDR3 loop reads CATSRDRPRTSGNEQFF. In DNA form, the CDR3 reads TGTGCCACCAGCAGAGATAGGCCGCGGACTAGCGGCAATGAGCAGTTCTTC.

This clonotype was seen a few times. The rearrangement uses TRBV6-2 or TRBV6-3 and TRBJ2-7; 12 nucleotides match TRBD2. Trimming at V came to 10 bases and at J to 4 bases, leaving 5 bases not matched to a gene. This CDR3 is 13 amino acids long. Looked up from germline, CDR1 is MNHEY and CDR2 is SVGEGT. CDR3 in amino acids: CAIGLAGTYEQYF. CDR3 bases: TGTGCCATCGGACTAGCGGGAACTTACGAGCAGTACTTC.

The rearrangement joins TRBV7-2 to TRBJ2-7, with D uncertain. The CDR3 has 15 amino acids. V lost 2 bases to trimming and J lost 1 base, with 12 bases between them. The germline CDR1 and CDR2 sequences are SGHTA and FQGNSA. CDR3 loop: CASSLSSSRSYEQYF. CDR3 bases: TGTGCCAGCAGCTTATCCTCTAGTCGGTCCTACGAGCAGTACTTC.

This clonotype was seen a handful of times. J is TRBJ2-7 and V is TRBV20-1, with D unresolved. This CDR3 spans 12 amino acids. From germline, CDR1 is DFQATT and CDR2 SNEGSKA (reference sequence). Trimming removed 5 bases at V and 0 bases at J, with 8 bases between. The CDR3 DNA follows: TGCAGTGCTTTGACTCTCTCCTACGAGCAGTACTTC. This translates into CSALTLSYEQYF.

This clonotype turned up a few times. The J gene is TRBJ2-7, the V gene TRBV2; 7 nucleotides match TRBD2. V gave up 6 bases and J gave up 5 bases; unmatched junction bases: 10. This CDR3 spans 14 amino acids. Germline CDR1 and CDR2: SNHLY and FYNNEI. The chain's CDR3 is CASSPTGTINEQYF. The CDR3 region has the DNA TGTGCCAGCAGCCCAACCGGGACTATAAACGAGCAGTACTTC.

The gene calls are TRBV24-1 and TRBJ2-1; 9 bases are shared with TRBD2. CDR1 is KGHDR and CDR2 is SFDVKD in the germline V gene. The V and J ends lost 4 bases and 8 bases, in that order; junction bases with no gene match: 11. CDR3 length: 16 amino acids. The CDR3 here is CATSEPGSGRMDEQFF. The CDR3 region has the DNA TGTGCCACCAGTGAGCCAGGGAGCGGGAGGATGGATGAGCAGTTCTTC.

The chain couples TRBV10-1 to TRBJ2-7; D may be TRBD2 (5 bases). The CDR3 sequence is 15 residues long. Germline CDR1 reads WNHNN; CDR2 reads SYGVQD (reference sequence). The V end was cut by 3 bases, the J end by 1 base, with 13 bases between. The chain's CDR3 is CASSDTGSLSYEQYF. For the CDR3, the DNA is TGCGCCAGCAGTGACACGGGATCACTATCCTACGAGCAGTACTTC.

The rearrangement joins TRBV20-1 to TRBJ2-7; TRBD2 matches at 8 bases. Germline V gives CDR1 DFQATT, CDR2 SNEGSKA (reference sequence). CDR3 length: 13 amino acids. Trimming removed 6 bases from V and 4 bases from J; junction bases left unmatched: 8. CDR3 nucleotide sequence: TGCAGTGCCACTACGGGGGGGGGATACGAGCAGTACTTC. Encoded protein: CSATTGGGYEQYF.

This clonotype was recorded many times. This sequence joins TRBV29-1 and TRBJ2-3, with no clear D. Germline V gene data show CDR1 as SQVTM and CDR2 as ANQGSEA. V gave up 3 bases and J gave up 7 bases, with 8 bases separating them. The length of the CDR3 is 11 residues. CDR3 coding DNA: TGCAGCGTTGAGATACTGCATACGCAGTATTTT. Its protein product is CSVEILHTQYF.

This clonotype was counted a few times. The rearrangement links TRBV4-3 to TRBJ2-1, with 12 bases fitting TRBD2. Germline lookup yields CDR1 LGHNA and CDR2 YSLEER. Trimming at V came to 0 bases and at J to 7 bases, leaving 4 bases not matched to a gene. The CDR3 is 16 residues long. DNA of the CDR3: TGCGCCAGCAGCCAAGATGGGACTAGCGGGTGGAATGAGCAGTTCTTC. Translating gives CASSQDGTSGWNEQFF.

This clonotype showed up just a few times. The gene calls are TRBV7-2 and TRBJ1-2; perhaps TRBD1 as D (5 bases). Germline V gene sequence: CDR1 SGHTA, CDR2 FQGNSA. The V end was cut by 4 bases, the J end by 6 bases, with 21 bases between. The CDR3 totals 16 residues. The CDR3 spells CASSSTALVGVNGYTF. CDR3 coding DNA: TGTGCCAGCAGCTCTACTGCGCTGGTAGGGGTTAATGGCTACACCTTC.

The chain couples TRBV20-1 to TRBJ2-5; 8 nucleotides line up with TRBD2. Germline V gives CDR1 DFQATT, CDR2 SNEGSKA (reference sequence). Losses at the gene ends were 7 bases for V and 1 base for J; bases not matched to a gene: 5. This CDR3 has 13 residues. CDR3 DNA sequence: TGCAGTGGGCCGGGAGGGTTCCAAGAGACCCAGTACTTC. It translates to CSGPGGFQETQYF.

The sample holds many counts of this clonotype. The chain recombines TRBV6-1 with TRBJ1-5; 9 bases fit TRBD1. This CDR3 contains 13 residues. The junction had 3 bases not matched to a gene; V was cut back by 7 bases and J by 5 bases. The germline V gene has CDR1 MNHNS and CDR2 SASEGT. Here the CDR3 reads CASTRDRDQPQHF. Written as DNA, the CDR3 is TGTGCCAGCACCCGGGACAGGGATCAGCCCCAGCATTTT.

This clonotype was picked up many times. The rearrangement uses TRBV7-2 and TRBJ1-3, with TRBD1 matching over 8 bases. The CDR3 contains 14 residues. V was clipped by 5 bases and J by 2 bases; unmatched bases: 2. Germline V gene data show CDR1 as SGHTA and CDR2 as FQGNSA. The CDR3 DNA is TGTGCCAGCAGCATACAGGGGGCTGGAAACACCATATATTTT. Translated: CASSIQGAGNTIYF.

The CDR3 is CASSRMGTSGSDTQYF. DNA of the CDR3: TGTGCCAGCAGCCGCATGGGGACTAGCGGATCAGATACGCAGTATTTT. This chain links TRBV4-2 with TRBJ2-3; 11 bases line up with TRBD2. Germline V gives CDR1 LGHNA, CDR2 YNFKEQ. J lost 4 bases, V lost 4 bases, and 7 bases had no gene match. The CDR3 is made up of 16 amino acids.

The rearrangement joins TRBV6-1 to TRBJ2-2; D ambiguous. The CDR3 is made up of 13 amino acids. Looked up from germline, CDR1 is MNHNS and CDR2 is SASEGT. Trimming cost V 8 bases and J 7 bases, with 14 bases left between them. As DNA, the CDR3 is TGTGCCAGCTGCCGGGCCCCCGGCGGGGAGCTGTTTTTT. Translation: CASCRAPGGELFF.

As concerns this clonotype: It may be a read error: a sequence one base away is much more abundant. Because it lacks the conserved phenylalanine or tryptophan at the end, this CDR3 is likely a read error. The gene calls are TRBV12-3 or TRBV12-4 and TRBJ2-7; 9 bases map to TRBD2. The CDR3 has 13 amino acids. V shed 6 bases, J shed 8 bases, and the junction held 8 bases outside the gene matches. CDR3 region: CASRNSGSAKQYY. The CDR3 DNA sequence: TGTGCCAGCAGGAATAGCGGGAGTGCCAAGCAGTACTAC.

J is TRBJ2-7 and V is TRBV20-1; a possible D gene is TRBD2 (6 bases). The V end was cut by 6 bases, the J end by 1 base, with 19 bases between. The CDR3 is 15 amino acids. CDR1 DFQATT and CDR2 SNEGSKA come from the germline V gene (reference sequence). The DNA for the CDR3 is TGCAGTGCCAATTCAGTGTCTAGCGTATCCTACGAGCAGTACTTC. It translates to CSANSVSSVSYEQYF.

This chain uses TRBV20-1 with TRBJ1-2, with D possibly TRBD1 on 6 matching bases. Germline values: CDR1 DFQATT, CDR2 SNEGSKA (reference sequence). The ends were cut back, 5 bases at V and 7 bases at J, with 26 bases in the middle. The CDR3 loop spans 16 amino acids. CDR3: CSALPPTQGLRGGYTF. As DNA, the CDR3 is TGCAGTGCTCTACCACCGACACAGGGCCTCCGAGGTGGCTACACCTTC.